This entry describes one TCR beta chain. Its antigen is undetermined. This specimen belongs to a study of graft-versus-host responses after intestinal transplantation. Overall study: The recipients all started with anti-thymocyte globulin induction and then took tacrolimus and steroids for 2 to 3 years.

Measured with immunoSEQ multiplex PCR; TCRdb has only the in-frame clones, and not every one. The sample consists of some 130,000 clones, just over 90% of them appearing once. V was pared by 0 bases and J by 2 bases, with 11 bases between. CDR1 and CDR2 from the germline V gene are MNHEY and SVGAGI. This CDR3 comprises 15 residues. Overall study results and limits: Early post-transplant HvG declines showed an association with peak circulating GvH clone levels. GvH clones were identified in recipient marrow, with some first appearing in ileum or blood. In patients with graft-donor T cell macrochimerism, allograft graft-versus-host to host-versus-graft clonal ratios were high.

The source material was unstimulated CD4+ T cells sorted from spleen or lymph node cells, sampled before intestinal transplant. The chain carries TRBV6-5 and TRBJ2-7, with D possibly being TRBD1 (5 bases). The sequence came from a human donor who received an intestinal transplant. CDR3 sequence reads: CASSYSSKGPYEQYF. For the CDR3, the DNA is TGTGCCAGCAGTTACTCGAGTAAGGGGCCCTACGAGCAGTACTTC.